The rows below give T cell receptor beta chains drawn from one sample of a study of shared clonotypes between healthy human individuals. The repertoire was sequenced with immunoSEQ multiplex PCR; TCRdb's copy has only in-frame clones and lacks some. This table holds around 700,000 clones, about 78% found once. Material: memory CD4+ T cells sorted from blood. These receptors all stem from a woman aged 25 to 39 in good health. The CDR3 runs from the conserved cysteine through the conserved F or W. A D gene is named only where the DNA matches it firmly. Size tells how often a clone was seen (once, few, many) or the class of an expanded clone, and some rows leave it out.

J gene,D gene,V gene,clone size,CDR3 protein,CDR3 DNA
TRBJ2-1,.,TRBV21-1,.,CASSKQLGEVYNEQFF,TGTGCCAGCAGCAAACAATTGGGGGAGGTTTACAATGAGCAGTTCTTC
TRBJ2-7,.,TRBV6-1,.,CASSEPGGMRTYEQYF,TGTGCCAGCAGTGAACCAGGGGGGATGAGGACCTACGAGCAGTACTTC
TRBJ2-1,.,TRBV7-8,few,CASSLGGQFNEQFF,TGTGCCAGCAGCTTGGGAGGACAATTCAATGAGCAGTTCTTC
TRBJ1-1,.,TRBV6-5,.,CASSYLQARNTEAFF,TGTGCCAGCAGTTACCTGCAGGCCAGGAACACTGAAGCTTTCTTT
TRBJ2-7,.,TRBV28,once,CASEAAYEQYF,TGTGCCAGCGAGGCGGCCTACGAGCAGTACTTC
TRBJ2-5,.,TRBV19,.,CASSIPRGETQYF,TGTGCCAGTAGTATCCCCAGGGGTGAGACCCAGTACTTC
TRBJ2-3,.,TRBV10-3,few,CAISESTLDTQYF,TGTGCCATCAGTGAGTCCACCTTGGATACGCAGTATTTT
TRBJ2-6,.,TRBV5-6,.,CASRMMGRPGANVLTF,TGTGCCAGCAGGATGATGGGGCGACCCGGGGCCAACGTCCTGACTTTC
TRBJ1-2,.,TRBV28,.,CASMGYGYTF,TGTGCCAGCATGGGGTATGGCTACACCTTC
TRBJ1-5,.,TRBV11-2,.,CASSLGSDQPQHF,TGTGCCAGCAGCTTAGGCTCCGATCAGCCCCAGCATTTT
TRBJ2-2,.,TRBV15,.,CATSRDIPDVNSGELFF,TGTGCCACCAGCAGAGATATCCCCGATGTCAATTCCGGGGAGCTGTTTTTT
TRBJ1-1,.,TRBV21-1,.,CASSNRDRGANTEAFF,TGTGCCAGCAGCAACCGGGACAGGGGGGCGAACACTGAAGCTTTCTTT
TRBJ2-1,TRBD2,TRBV10-2,.,CASRLAGNDNEQFF,TGCGCCAGTCGACTAGCGGGGAATGACAATGAGCAGTTCTTC
TRBJ2-7,.,TRBV19,.,CASRDPSYEQYF,TGTGCCAGTAGGGACCCCTCCTACGAGCAGTACTTC
TRBJ2-5,TRBD2,TRBV2,.,CASTEAGGPSETQYF,TGTGCCAGCACGGAAGCGGGAGGGCCTTCGGAGACCCAGTACTTC
TRBJ1-3,.,TRBV11-2,.,CASGTALGNTIYF,TGTGCCAGCGGCACGGCGTTGGGAAACACCATATATTTT
TRBJ2-5,.,TRBV28,.,CASSFRGRGRPGETQYF,TGTGCCAGCAGTTTCCGGGGTCGAGGGAGGCCAGGGGAGACCCAGTACTTC
TRBJ2-7,.,TRBV25-1,.,CASSKRQDYYEQYF,TGTGCCAGCAGTAAAAGACAGGACTACTACGAGCAGTACTTC
TRBJ2-3,.,TRBV7-6,.,CASSRRPAEEQYF,TGTGCCAGCAGCCGCAGACCCGCTGAGGAGCAGTATTTT